The 2 T cell receptor beta chains in this list originate from one sample, sequenced in a study of blood T cells in healthy people across ages. It was with a sample-barcoded 5' primer and a J-beta primer mix that a second PCR of about 7 to 12 cycles was run. TCRdb reprocessed the 5' RACE reads with MiXCR, giving one entry per CDR3 protein. The repertoire holds 1.5 million to 2 million distinct CDR3 sequences, with 28% as singletons. Sequencing was performed on blood. The receptors stem from a woman in her 30s in good health.

This clonotype was counted between two and nine times. The chain recombines TRBV30 with TRBJ1-2, with 7 bases identical to TRBD1. This CDR3 region has 12 residues. The germline V gene encodes CDR1 GTSNPN and CDR2 SVGIG (reference sequence). Unmatched junction bases numbered 5, after V lost 2 bases and J lost 8 bases. CDR3 region: CAWSRRGTGYTF. Here the CDR3 DNA reads TGTGCCTGGAGTCGCAGGGGGACGGGCTACACCTTC.

The chain combines TRBV9 with TRBJ2-1, with 10 bases aligning to TRBD2. Germline lookup yields CDR1 SGDLS and CDR2 YYNGEE. The CDR3 is 17 amino acids. With V trimmed by 6 bases and J by 7 bases, 16 bases remained unmatched. CDR3 region: CASIIAPLAGVWNEQFF. The DNA for the CDR3 is TGTGCCAGCATCATTGCCCCCCTAGCGGGAGTGTGGAATGAGCAGTTCTTC.